Presented here are 10 T cell receptor beta chains from one specimen sequenced in a study of T-cell reconstitution after alpha-beta-depleted transplantation in children. The TCRbeta library incorporated unique molecular identifiers. TCRdb re-analysed the PCR reads in MiXCR, keeping a single row per CDR3 protein. There are about 240,000 distinct CDR3 sequences in the sample; approximately 12% occur only once, and approximately 2.4% lies in the top ten. The sample was PBMCs from the stem cell graft donor, taken from the stem cell graft. Source of these receptors: a human donor who donated a stem cell graft to a child with acute lymphoblastic leukemia.

This clonotype was seen at least ten times. The chain is built from TRBV6-1 and TRBJ1-2; 7 bases agree with TRBD1. CDR1 MNHNS and CDR2 SASEGT come from the germline V gene. CDR3 size: 14 residues. Germline trimming cut 7 bases from V and 3 bases from J; bases unmatched to any gene: 8. The CDR3 reads CASIRQGRDYGYTF. The CDR3 DNA sequence: TGTGCCAGCATTCGACAGGGAAGGGACTATGGCTACACCTTC.

This clonotype came up many times. The rearrangement links TRBV15 to TRBJ2-3; 9 bases match TRBD2. Germline CDR1 and CDR2: LNHNV and YYDKDF (reference sequence). The CDR3 length is 16 residues. Trimming at V came to 1 base and at J to 8 bases, leaving 10 bases not matched to a gene. The CDR3 spells CATSRAFAGGQGTQYF. The CDR3 DNA reads as TGTGCCACCAGCAGAGCGTTTGCGGGAGGGCAGGGTACGCAGTATTTT. The full variable domain, in which reference TRBV15 and TRBJ2-3 provide the parts outside the CDR3, is DAMVIQNPRYQVTQFGKPVTLSCSQTLNHNVMYWYQQKSSQAPKLLFHYYDKDFNNEADTPDNFQSRRPNTSFCFLDIRSPGLGDTAMYLCATSRAFAGGQGTQYFGPGTRLTVL.

This clonotype was counted at least ten times. J is TRBJ2-3 and V is TRBV19; possible D gene TRBD2, 6 bases. V lost 5 bases to trimming and J lost 6 bases, with 12 bases between them. This CDR3 spans 13 amino acids. CDR1 is LNHDA, CDR2 SQIVND, per germline (reference sequence). The CDR3 is CASSLWDFDTQYF. Here the CDR3 DNA reads TGTGCCAGTAGTCTGTGGGACTTCGATACGCAGTATTTT.

This clonotype was recorded many times. The V call is TRBV20-1, the J call TRBJ2-5, with D hard to call. The CDR3 sequence is 11 residues long. Germline V gives CDR1 DFQATT, CDR2 SNEGSKA (reference sequence). The ends were cut back, 1 base at V and 5 bases at J, with 5 bases in the middle. The CDR3 nucleotides read TGCAGTGCTAGAGTTAGGGAGACCCAGTACTTC. Translation gives CSARVRETQYF.

Ten or more counts support this clonotype. Sequence at one end of the junction differs from germline and may be a read error. The V gene is TRBV5-1, the J gene TRBJ1-1; 7 bases agree with TRBD1. Per the germline V gene, CDR1 is SGHRS and CDR2 is YFSETQ. The CDR3 totals 14 residues. In nucleotides, the CDR3 is TGTGCCAGCAGCTTGGGAGGGGGCAATACTGAAGCTTTCTTT. Translating gives CASSLGGGNTEAFF.

This clonotype was seen more than once but under ten times. The chain combines TRBV7-2 with TRBJ2-3, with D perhaps matching TRBD1 (6 bases). This CDR3 has 14 residues. Trimming removed 1 base at V and 2 bases at J, with 7 bases between. Germline V gene data show CDR1 as SGHTA and CDR2 as FQGNSA. Here the CDR3 reads CASSLGTATDTQYF. CDR3 DNA sequence: TGTGCCAGCAGCTTAGGGACAGCCACAGATACGCAGTATTTT.

The chain uses TRBV15 and TRBJ2-5; D is ambiguous. The V end was cut by 0 bases, the J end by 4 bases, with 12 bases between. The germline gives CDR1 LNHNV, CDR2 YYDKDF (reference sequence). The CDR3 loop spans 15 amino acids. This chain's CDR3 is CATSRDGQSGETQYF. DNA of the CDR3: TGTGCCACCAGCAGAGATGGTCAGTCCGGAGAGACCCAGTACTTC.

This clonotype was detected many times. The chain carries TRBV7-9 and TRBJ1-1; D is ambiguous. The CDR3 length is 15 residues. CDR1 is SEHNR and CDR2 is FQNEAQ in the germline V gene (reference sequence). V dropped 1 base and J dropped 0 bases, with 9 bases sitting between them. CDR3 DNA: TGTGCCAGCAGCTTAGGGGCAGAACTGAACACTGAAGCTTTCTTT. It encodes CASSLGAELNTEAFF.

This clonotype was found many times. This chain connects TRBV7-9 to TRBJ2-7, with 7 bases lining up with TRBD1. CDR1 and CDR2 (germline): SEHNR, FQNEAQ (reference sequence). The CDR3 spans 15 residues. V lost 8 bases and J lost 3; bases outside the gene matches: 13. CDR3 coding DNA: TGTGCCAGCCTCGCTCTTTTCGACAGGGACTACGAGCAGTACTTC. The encoded protein is CASLALFDRDYEQYF.

At least ten counts were recorded for this clonotype. The chain is built from TRBV7-9 and TRBJ2-7; D could derive from TRBD1 or TRBD2 (5 bases each). The germline V and J ends were trimmed by 0 bases and 1 base, with 13 bases remaining between them. CDR1 SEHNR and CDR2 FQNEAQ come from the germline V gene (reference sequence). This CDR3 is built from 16 residues. CDR3 in DNA: TGTGCCAGCAGCTTAGCGTTGGGGGAGAGGTCCTACGAGCAGTACTTC. Amino acids: CASSLALGERSYEQYF.